This T cell receptor (beta chain) was captured in a study of regulatory T cells in long-lasting Graves disease. Arm-PCR of CDR3 regions and iRepertoire HTBI primers were used to build TCR beta libraries. TCRdb ran MiXCR on the multiplex PCR reads and lists one entry per CDR3 protein. The table has 300,000 or so distinct CDR3 sequences, around a fifth seen once; the top ten hold over 25%. Findings of the study overall: Persistent Graves' patients showed reduced TCR diversity versus newly diagnosed patients.

Time point defined: persistent/refractory GD, antithyroid drugs over 5 years with positive TRAb. TCR sequences were obtained from RNA taken from PBMCs. The authors drew patients from an endocrinology department in Xi'an, China. Looked up from germline, CDR1 is SQVTM and CDR2 is ANQGSEA. This CDR3 has 15 amino acids. The germline V and J ends were trimmed by 0 bases and 1 base, with 12 bases remaining between them. Many counts were recorded for this clonotype. Its antigen is undetermined. The rearrangement joins TRBV29-1 to TRBJ1-1; a possible D gene is TRBD1 (5 bases). Sequencing was performed on peripheral blood mononuclear cells (PBMCs), taken when the disease was refractory, from a patient treated with antithyroid drugs. This receptor was taken from a female donor with Graves disease. The CDR3 loop is CSVEDPGHSNTEAFF. CDR3 in DNA: TGCAGCGTTGAAGATCCTGGACATTCGAACACTGAAGCTTTCTTT.